This TCR beta chain came from a study of blood T cell repertoires in COVID-19. Overall study context: The cDNA or gDNA used as material had been derived from T cells, B-cell-depleted T cells, or PBMCs.

The protocol was immunoSEQ multiplex PCR, while the TCRdb copy is restricted to in-frame clones and leaves out a portion. The profile shows tens of thousands of clones, around 75% of them singletons. CDR1 SGHTA and CDR2 FQGNSA come from the germline V gene. Trimming cost V 1 base and J 4 bases, with 14 bases left between them. CDR3 length: 16 amino acids. This clonotype was obtained from an elderly woman with active or convalescent COVID-19. The sequenced material came from peripheral blood. This chain joins TRBV7-2 and TRBJ2-1; TRBD2 might be the D (7 bases). The CDR3 loop is CASSLVWGGKYNEQFF. Here the CDR3 DNA reads TGTGCCAGCAGCTTAGTGTGGGGGGGCAAATACAATGAGCAGTTCTTC.